The next 2 T cell receptor beta chains were all read from a single sample in a study of blood T cell repertoires in COVID-19. Method: immunoSEQ multiplex PCR; TCRdb's copy keeps in-frame clones and lacks some. The sample carries 150,000 to 200,000 clones, about 86% recorded once. The sample comprised peripheral blood. The source of these receptors is a woman aged 70-85 years who had recovered from COVID-19.

The rearrangement uses TRBV2 and TRBJ1-4; D is perhaps TRBD1 (5 bases). Germline CDR1 is SNHLY and CDR2 is FYNNEI. The CDR3 is made up of 14 amino acids. V dropped 9 bases and J dropped 0 bases, with 11 bases sitting between them. This CDR3 reads CASKQETTNEKLFF. The DNA of the CDR3 is TGTGCCAGTAAACAGGAGACAACTAATGAAAAACTGTTTTTT.

This chain connects TRBV11-1 to TRBJ2-5, with D perhaps matching TRBD2 (6 bases). Trimming cost V 5 bases and J 2 bases, with 15 bases left between them. This CDR3 has 15 residues. CDR1 is SGHAT and CDR2 is FQDESV in the germline V gene (reference sequence). CDR3 DNA: TGTGCCAGCAGCCCTGCCGGGGGATCTCAAGAGACCCAGTACTTC. Amino acid sequence: CASSPAGGSQETQYF.